Presented here are 10 T cell receptor beta chains from one specimen sequenced in a study of response to subunit inactivated influenza vaccine. TCRdb reprocessed the RT-PCR reads with MiXCR, giving one entry per CDR3 protein. Of about 500,000 distinct CDR3 sequences listed, more than 15% were seen once; the top ten hold 2.5% to 3.5%. Material: CD4+ T cells sorted from PBMCs, obtained less than 30 months after vaccination. Receptor source: a man between 50 and 75 years old who received an inactivated influenza vaccine.

A few counts support this clonotype. The rearrangement joins TRBV20-1 to TRBJ2-2; 7 positions agree with TRBD2. There are 15 residues in the CDR3. The germline V gene has CDR1 DFQATT and CDR2 SNEGSKA (reference sequence). Losses at the gene ends were 3 bases for V and 4 bases for J; bases not matched to a gene: 8. The CDR3 sequence: CSASAGRAGTGELFF. The CDR3 nucleotides read TGCAGTGCTAGTGCGGGGAGGGCGGGCACCGGGGAGCTGTTTTTT.

This clonotype appeared a few times. The gene calls are TRBV12-3 or TRBV12-4 and TRBJ2-1; 9 bases line up with TRBD2. The V and J ends lost 7 bases and 5 bases, in that order; junction bases with no gene match: 12. The length of the CDR3 is 16 residues. In nucleotides, the CDR3 is TGTGCCAGCAATCCACCGGGACTAGCTATCCACAATGAGCAGTTCTTC. Its protein is CASNPPGLAIHNEQFF.

The chain uses TRBV5-5 and TRBJ2-5; D gene unclear. V shed 2 bases and J shed 5 bases, with 10 bases lying between them. The CDR3 runs 13 residues. Germline V CDR1 and CDR2: SGHKS, YYEKEE (reference sequence). CDR3 sequence: CASSFEPRETQYF. For the CDR3, the DNA is TGTGCCAGCAGCTTCGAACCGAGGGAGACCCAGTACTTC.

This clonotype was counted between two and nine times. This chain joins TRBV7-9 and TRBJ2-5; D not certain. Trimming took 2 bases from V and 2 from J, leaving 12 bases between them. This CDR3 is 15 amino acids long. Looked up from germline, CDR1 is SEHNR and CDR2 is FQNEAQ (reference sequence). For the CDR3, the DNA is TGTGCCAGCAGCTTAATATATCAGCCTCAAGAGACCCAGTACTTC. Its protein product is CASSLIYQPQETQYF.

The rearrangement links TRBV5-1 to TRBJ2-1, with D uncertain. Germline CDR1 is SGHRS and CDR2 is YFSETQ. This CDR3 has 15 residues. V dropped 5 bases and J dropped 8 bases, with 20 bases sitting between them. The CDR3 spells CASRTGPSAGDEQFF. As DNA, the CDR3 is TGCGCCAGCAGGACCGGACCCAGCGCCGGCGATGAGCAGTTCTTC.

This clonotype was seen more than once but under ten times. V and J are TRBV19 and TRBJ1-3; 7 nucleotides match TRBD1. Germline trimming cut 9 bases from V and 1 base from J; bases unmatched to any gene: 9. The CDR3 extends over 15 amino acids. Germline CDR1 reads LNHDA; CDR2 reads SQIVND (reference sequence). CDR3 protein: CASQRQGSSGNTIYF. CDR3 DNA: TGTGCCAGCCAGCGACAGGGAAGTTCTGGAAACACCATATATTTT.

The table lists this clonotype with a few counts. The chain joins TRBV2 to TRBJ2-1; D may correspond to TRBD1 or TRBD2 (5 bases each). With 5 bases removed from V and 3 bases from J, the gap between germline ends came to 11 bases. The CDR3 runs to 14 residues. The germline V gene has CDR1 SNHLY and CDR2 FYNNEI. Here the CDR3 DNA reads TGTGCCAGCAGTACGGGACGGAGCTACAATGAGCAGTTCTTC. Protein sequence: CASSTGRSYNEQFF.

Only a few counts were recorded for this clonotype. V gene TRBV7-2 combines with J gene TRBJ2-1; the D is unclear. Deletions cut 5 bases from V and 0 bases from J, with 8 bases between. CDR1 is SGHTA, CDR2 FQGNSA, per germline. The CDR3 is 14 residues long. The chain's CDR3 is CASSLDFSYNEQFF. CDR3 DNA sequence: TGTGCCAGCAGCCTTGACTTCTCCTACAATGAGCAGTTCTTC.

The V gene is TRBV20-1, the J gene TRBJ1-5, with D unclear. Trimming pared 3 bases from V and 2 bases from J, leaving 14 bases between. The CDR3 sequence is 15 residues long. Germline V lookup: CDR1 DFQATT, CDR2 SNEGSKA (reference sequence). CDR3 coding DNA: TGCAGTGCTAGCAAAGGAGGCTACGGCAATCAGCCCCAGCATTTT. Protein product: CSASKGGYGNQPQHF.

This clonotype was picked up a small number of times. The chain links TRBV12-3 or TRBV12-4 to TRBJ2-1; D gene unclear. This CDR3 has 15 amino acids. V was pared by 4 bases and J by 4 bases, with 14 bases between. The CDR3 sequence: CASSSRYITYNEQFF. CDR3 DNA: TGTGCCAGCAGTTCCAGGTATATAACGTACAATGAGCAGTTCTTC.